The clone carrying this T cell receptor beta chain was observed a handful of times. Its cognate antigen is unknown. The source of the sample is a study of CD8 T cells in ankylosing spondylitis. Overall study results and limits: Characteristic of ankylosing spondylitis blood, it appeared, was a TCR beta motif comprising roughly 8 highly homologous variants. Disease-linked clones were reportedly significantly enriched in matched ankylosing spondylitis synovial fluid.

TCRdb analysed the 5' RACE reads with MiXCR anew, one entry per CDR3 protein. The data hold over 450,000 distinct CDR3 sequences, with about 12% observed a single time. With 7 bases clipped from V and 6 bases from J, the junction kept 8 bases outside the gene matches. The length of the CDR3 is 15 residues. The germline CDR1 and CDR2 sequences are SGHAT and FQNNGV. The chain couples TRBV11-2 to TRBJ2-1; 11 bases are shared with TRBD2. The receptor was isolated from a male donor with ankylosing spondylitis. The specimen sequenced was blood, either unsorted or a sorted T cell fraction (not recorded which). The CDR3 here is CASTLAGVVGNEQFF. DNA of the CDR3: TGTGCCAGCACACTAGCGGGAGTCGTAGGCAATGAGCAGTTCTTC.